A single sample gave rise to the 4 T cell receptor beta chains below, sequenced in a study of blood T cells in healthy people across ages (dated by TCRdb to about 2015). Libraries were made using 5' RACE. The instrument was an Illumina HiSeq 2500. A second roughly 6 to 11 cycle PCR used a sample-barcoded 5' primer and a J-beta primer mix. Using fastp at Q25 and MiXCR, TCRdb reprocessed the public reads and kept productive beta chains. Rows matching on CDR3 protein sequence are summarized as one entry with the most common DNA and genes. This sample lists approximately 600,000 distinct CDR3 sequences; 58% were detected once. The ten largest clones capture more than 35% of the sample. Sequenced material: blood. These receptors came from a man between 60 and 75 years old in good health.

This clonotype turned up a few times. The gene calls are TRBV10-3 and TRBJ2-3; 8 positions agree with TRBD2. Looked up from germline, CDR1 is ENHRY and CDR2 is SYGVKD. The CDR3 contains 17 residues. V shed 0 bases and J 1 base; nucleotides not matched to a gene: 6. This CDR3 reads CAISESPAGARTDTQYF. CDR3 coding DNA: TGTGCCATCAGTGAGTCCCCAGCGGGGGCCCGCACAGATACGCAGTATTTT.

The chain carries TRBV2 and TRBJ1-1, with D uncertain. Germline CDR1 and CDR2: SNHLY and FYNNEI. V was pared by 4 bases and J by 7 bases, with 7 bases between. The CDR3 runs 11 residues. The CDR3 DNA sequence: TGTGCCAGCAGTGGACGGTTTGAAGCTTTCTTT. Amino acid sequence: CASSGRFEAFF.

At least ten counts were recorded for this clonotype. This chain joins TRBV7-6 and TRBJ2-5; either TRBD1 or TRBD2 may fit D (5 bases each). The CDR3 totals 15 residues. V was pared by 4 bases and J by 0 bases, with 12 bases between. In germline, CDR1 is SGHVS, CDR2 FNYEAQ. DNA of the CDR3: TGTGCCAGCAGCTATAATCCGGGACACCAAGAGACCCAGTACTTC. This gives the protein CASSYNPGHQETQYF.

In DNA form, the CDR3 reads TGTGCCAGCAGCCCCGGAAGGGTTAATTCACCCCTCCACTTT. As protein: CASSPGRVNSPLHF. The rearrangement uses TRBV7-8 and TRBJ1-6; D unresolved. Germline CDR1 reads SGHVS; CDR2 reads FQNEAQ. The CDR3 is 14 residues long. The V gene lost 5 bases and the J gene lost 6 bases, with 11 bases spanning the gap.